Listed below are T cell receptor beta chains from one sample, sequenced in a study of brain T cells in children with intractable seizures. The repertoire was sequenced with immunoSEQ multiplex PCR; TCRdb's copy has only in-frame clones and lacks some. Of fewer than 150,000 clones listed, 94% are singletons. Sequencing used peripheral blood, obtained at surgery. These TCRs come from a boy younger than two with hemimegalencephaly and intractable seizures. CDR3s include the opening cysteine and the closing phenylalanine or tryptophan. The order of the fields is CDR3 DNA, CDR3 protein, clone size, V gene, J gene, D gene, CDR3 length. D genes are given only for firm matches. Size tells how often a clone was seen (once, few, many) or the class of an expanded clone, and some rows leave it out.

TGTGCCATCATGGGGACTAGCCTCGCCGAGCAGTACTTC,CAIMGTSLAEQYF,-,TRBV10-3,TRBJ2-7,TRBD2,13
TGCGCCAGCAGCTTGGTATCCCCGGGACGGGGTGAAAAACTGTTTTTT,CASSLVSPGRGEKLFF,-,TRBV5-1,TRBJ1-4,-,16
TGCGCCAGCAGCTTGGATCTAGATACGCAGTATTTT,CASSLDLDTQYF,-,TRBV5-1,TRBJ2-3,-,12
TGTGCCAGCAGTCCCGGGACGGGGCCCTCTGGGGCCAACGTCCTGACTTTC,CASSPGTGPSGANVLTF,-,TRBV6-4,TRBJ2-6,-,17
TGTGCCAGCAGCTATCTAGCGGGAGGGCCTTGGAGCTACGAGCAGTACTTC,CASSYLAGGPWSYEQYF,-,TRBV7-2,TRBJ2-7,TRBD2,17
TGTGCCAGTGGGACTAGCCATACAGATACGCAGTATTTT,CASGTSHTDTQYF,-,TRBV6-5,TRBJ2-3,TRBD2,13
TGTGCCAGCAGTGAATCTAGCGGGACCCCCTACGAGCAGTACTTC,CASSESSGTPYEQYF,-,TRBV2,TRBJ2-7,TRBD2,15
TGCGCCAGCGCATTTAGCGGTGTGTCTTACAATGAGCAGTTCTTC,CASAFSGVSYNEQFF,-,TRBV5-1,TRBJ2-1,-,15
TGCGCCAGCAGCGGAAGACAGGCAGATACGCAGTATTTT,CASSGRQADTQYF,-,TRBV5-1,TRBJ2-3,-,13
TGTGCCAGCAGATCCGGTGGGCCAGATACGCAGTATTTT,CASRSGGPDTQYF,-,TRBV12-3/TRBV12-4,TRBJ2-3,-,13
TGCGCCAGCAGGGACACCGACACCGGGGAGCTGTTTTTT,CASRDTDTGELFF,-,TRBV5-1,TRBJ2-2,-,13
TGCGCCAGCAGCACCCGGGACTCCCAAGAGACCCAGTACTTC,CASSTRDSQETQYF,-,TRBV4-1,TRBJ2-5,-,14
TGTGCTAGTGGTTTATCCGGTTATACGCAGTATTTT,CASGLSGYTQYF,-,TRBV12-5,TRBJ2-3,-,12
TGTGCCAGCAGTTCCTCGATACAGAAGGGGGTTGTAAAAACTGAAGCTTTCTTT,CASSSSIQKGVVKTEAFF,-,TRBV27,TRBJ1-1,-,18
TGTGCCAGTAGTATTGTTGGGGGTTACGAGCAGTACTTC,CASSIVGGYEQYF,-,TRBV19,TRBJ2-7,-,13
TGCGCCAGCAGCCAAGGGCCCCTGACCCAAGAGACCCAGTACTTC,CASSQGPLTQETQYF,-,TRBV4-1,TRBJ2-5,-,15
TGCGCCAGCACACTTCGGGGCATGAACACTGAAGCTTTCTTT,CASTLRGMNTEAFF,-,TRBV5-1,TRBJ1-1,-,14
TGCGCCAGCAGCTTGGAAGGGACTGGAAACACCATATATTTT,CASSLEGTGNTIYF,-,TRBV5-1,TRBJ1-3,-,14
TGTGCCTGGGGCAGGGCCTATAGCAATCAGCCCCAGCATTTT,CAWGRAYSNQPQHF,-,TRBV30,TRBJ1-5,-,14
TGTGCCAGTACCATGGGGGGGCCCCATGAGCAGTTCTTC,CASTMGGPHEQFF,-,TRBV19,TRBJ2-1,-,13
TGTGCCAGCAGCCCCAGGTGGGGGTACCAAGAGACCCAGTACTTC,CASSPRWGYQETQYF,-,TRBV7-9,TRBJ2-5,-,15
TGTGCCAGCAGCGCCCGACAGGGACCGATCTTC,CASSARQGPIF,-,TRBV7-2,TRBJ1-2,TRBD1,11
TGTGCCAGCAGCCAAAGAAGGGCTAGCGGCAATGAGCAGTTCTTC,CASSQRRASGNEQFF,-,TRBV3-1/TRBV3-2,TRBJ2-1,TRBD2,15
TGTGCCACCCGACAGGGTACCTACGAGCAGTACTTC,CATRQGTYEQYF,-,TRBV10-3,TRBJ2-7,TRBD1,12
TGCGCCAGCAGTGAGGGGACTAGCGGGAGAACAGATACGCAGTATTTT,CASSEGTSGRTDTQYF,-,TRBV10-1,TRBJ2-3,TRBD2,16
TGTGCCAGCAGTGACTCTACAGGGTGGGGGCCCGATACGCAGTATTTT,CASSDSTGWGPDTQYF,-,TRBV6-4,TRBJ2-3,-,16
TGTGCCCTCGGGGTGTGGACAGATACGCAGTATTTT,CALGVWTDTQYF,-,TRBV7-2,TRBJ2-3,-,12
TGCGCCAGCAGCCTAACCCCACTAGCGGGAGGTGAGACCCAGTACTTC,CASSLTPLAGGETQYF,-,TRBV5-1,TRBJ2-5,TRBD2,16
TGTGCCAGCAGCCATCCCGGGACTAGCCCCACCGGGGAGCTGTTTTTT,CASSHPGTSPTGELFF,once,TRBV4-2,TRBJ2-2,TRBD2,16
TGCGCCAGCAGCCCGAGGATTCGGACTAGCGGGAGTAACAATGAGCAGTTCTTC,CASSPRIRTSGSNNEQFF,-,TRBV4-1,TRBJ2-1,TRBD2,18
TGTGCTAGTGGTTTGGCGACCTACGAATCCTACAATGAGCAGTTCTTC,CASGLATYESYNEQFF,-,TRBV12-5,TRBJ2-1,-,16
TGCAGTGCTAGTTCCTACGGAGCGGGGAACACCGGGGAGCTGTTTTTT,CSASSYGAGNTGELFF,-,TRBV20-1,TRBJ2-2,-,16
TGTGCCAGCAGCTTAAGACAGGGGGCCGGGGAGCTGTTTTTT,CASSLRQGAGELFF,-,TRBV7-3,TRBJ2-2,TRBD1,14
TGTGCCAGCAGCTTCGGACTAGCGCAAGAGACCCAGTACTTC,CASSFGLAQETQYF,-,TRBV7-2,TRBJ2-5,TRBD2,14
TGTGCCAGCAGCCTCATGACAGACAATTCACCCCTCCACTTT,CASSLMTDNSPLHF,once,TRBV11-2,TRBJ1-6,-,14
TGTGCCAGCAGTTTCAGGGGCGGGGAGACCCAGTACTTC,CASSFRGGETQYF,-,TRBV6-5,TRBJ2-5,-,13
TGTGCCAGCAGCGTAGCTACGGGGAGCACTGAAGCTTTCTTT,CASSVATGSTEAFF,-,TRBV9,TRBJ1-1,-,14
TGTGCCAGCAGCTTCGAGAGCTTAGATTCACCCCTCCACTTT,CASSFESLDSPLHF,-,TRBV5-6,TRBJ1-6,-,14
TGTGCCAGCAGTGGGGACAGTGGAAGCGGTAGCAATCAGCCCCAGCATTTT,CASSGDSGSGSNQPQHF,few,TRBV25-1,TRBJ1-5,TRBD1,17
TGTGCCAGTAGTATAGATACAAGCTTTTTTAGCTCCTACAATGAGCAGTTCTTC,CASSIDTSFFSSYNEQFF,-,TRBV19,TRBJ2-1,-,18
TGTGCCACCAGTGATTTGCGAGAAGCCAACATTCAGTACTTC,CATSDLREANIQYF,-,TRBV24-1,TRBJ2-4,-,14
TGTGCCAGCAGCTTGGAGGTCGGGGCAGGCGCCTACGAGCAGTACTTC,CASSLEVGAGAYEQYF,-,TRBV5-6,TRBJ2-7,-,16
TGCGCCAGCAGCCAAGATCGGGGTGCGGGCGGCGGAGAGACCCAGTACTTC,CASSQDRGAGGGETQYF,-,TRBV4-3,TRBJ2-5,-,17
TGTGCCAGCAGGCAGGGAGGGATAAAATACAATGAGCAGTTCTTC,CASRQGGIKYNEQFF,few,TRBV6-5,TRBJ2-1,TRBD2,15
TGCGCCAGCAGCTTGGTTAGCGGGGTCTTTTACAATGAGCAGTTCTTC,CASSLVSGVFYNEQFF,-,TRBV5-1,TRBJ2-1,TRBD2,16
TGTGCCAGCAGCCAAAGGACTAGCGGCCGGGAGCTGTTTTTT,CASSQRTSGRELFF,-,TRBV11-3,TRBJ2-2,TRBD2,14
TGTGCCAGCAGCGGGGCCTGGGGCAATCAGCCCCAGCATTTT,CASSGAWGNQPQHF,-,TRBV3-1/TRBV3-2,TRBJ1-5,-,14
TGTGCCAGCTCACCTGGCAGGGTGGTGAACACCGGGGAGCTGTTTTTT,CASSPGRVVNTGELFF,-,TRBV18,TRBJ2-2,-,16
TGTGCCACGGGGCAAAATAATTCACCCCTCCACTTT,CATGQNNSPLHF,-,TRBV30,TRBJ1-6,-,12
TGTGCCAGCAGCCAGGCGCCGGGACAGGGCCTTAACTATGGCTACACCTTC,CASSQAPGQGLNYGYTF,-,TRBV4-2,TRBJ1-2,TRBD1,17
TGTGCCGGGGGACAGGTCCACCTTGAAGCTTTCTTT,CAGGQVHLEAFF,-,TRBV6-5,TRBJ1-1,TRBD1,12